The subject of this entry is one T cell receptor (beta chain). Its antigen is unidentified. CDR1 and CDR2 from the germline V gene are MDHEN and SYDVKM. This CDR3 region has 14 residues. With V trimmed by 5 bases and J by 3 bases, 3 bases remained unmatched. This specimen belongs to a study of lymphopenia after photon versus proton radiotherapy. Measured with immunoSEQ multiplex PCR; TCRdb has only the in-frame clones, and not every one. The sample lists 160,000 or so clones, approximately 90% occurring once. Findings of the study overall: Oligoclonal CD8+ Temra expansion after nadir drove photon patients' diversity drop. A bigger post-nadir fall in TCR diversity correlated inversely with survival time in deceased patients. Relative stability marked proton patients; photon patients lost diversity and naive cells.

The source is a man aged 50-59 years with gastric cancer. The sample was peripheral blood, taken from a patient treated with photon-based radiotherapy. V and J are TRBV28 and TRBJ2-7; 11 positions match TRBD1. CDR3 region: CASSRGTGGYEQYF. As DNA, the CDR3 is TGTGCCAGCAGTCGAGGGACAGGGGGCTACGAGCAGTACTTC.